This TCR beta chain was sequenced during a study of low-dose radiotherapy and immunotherapy resistance in tumors (dated by TCRdb to 2022 to 2024). Study-wide context: In Cohort 1, each fraction delivered 0.5 Gy every 2 weeks, and the prescribed total PTV dose was 6.5 Gy. Patients in Cohort 2 were given 1 Gy per fraction every two weeks, for a total of 13 Gy across 26 weeks. Patients were given nivolumab as a 240 mg flat dose every two weeks and ipilimumab at 1 mg/kg every six weeks, with both drugs delivered intravenously. Every two weeks, patients got intravenous cyclophosphamide at 200 mg/m2, given one day ahead of each radiation and immunotherapy administration. Starting on cycle 1 day 1, patients took 300 mg of aspirin by mouth once daily for four cycles. Randomization of trial participants into treatment groups was not performed. Eight patients were included in the translational analysis, namely three from the first dose cohort plus the first five from the second dose cohort.

V trim: 6 bases; J trim: 0 bases; unmatched bases: 14. The germline V gene (reference sequence) provides CDR1 DFQATT and CDR2 SNEGSKA. The CDR3 measures 18 amino acids from cysteine to phenylalanine. Only CDR3 DNA remains: 54 bases, in frame from the first base. This clonotype was found many times. This clone's antigen is unknown. Base quality data are lacking; no much larger clone is found one base away. What this sample's time point label stands for: before trial treatment. Donors were enrolled in RACIN, a single-arm phase I dose-escalation trial in which nivolumab, ipilimumab, aspirin, low-dose cyclophosphamide and low-dose radiotherapy were combined. Patients were eligible if they had advanced solid tumors that were TIL-negative. To make first-strand cDNA, Superscript III was used along with a set of TRAV- and TRBV-specific primers so that both the TCRalpha and TCRbeta chains were covered. TCRs were amplified with Phusion for 20 PCR cycles, with a constant-region primer paired with the adapter attached to the V primers. Amplification of the isolated mRNA was done with the MessageAmp II aRNA Amplification Kit, which involved an approximately 15-hour in vitro transcription at 37 degrees C. The Dynabeads mRNA DIRECT Purification Kit was used to isolate the mRNA for TCR sequencing. Indexed Illumina adapters were added in a second approximately 27-cycle Phusion PCR, and the resulting products were purified with AMPure XP beads. An Illumina MiniSeq instrument was used to deep-sequence the TCRalpha and TCRbeta libraries. Concerning the study's data processing: Custom Perl scripts were used to pool TCR sequences that encoded the same protein, to remove out-of-frame sequences, and to calculate the abundance of each clonotype. TCR sequences supported by only a single read were excluded from analysis. The metrics used to describe the repertoires included Shannon entropy, Gini index, clonality, richness, and the frequency of TCRs shared between repertoires. TCRdb trimmed the raw reads at Q25, called clones with MiXCR and kept productive beta chains. Each CDR3 protein appears once, grouped with its most common genes and DNA. The V and J calls reflect TCRdb's pipeline rather than the authors' work. The table for this sample lists about 89,000 distinct CDR3 sequences; roughly a tenth of them were counted only once. The biggest ten clones account for around 0.93% of the sample.

The source of this sequence is a male donor with prostate cancer. The sequence links TRBV20-1 to TRBJ2-4; 10 bases in the junction line up with TRBD2. The sequencing used PBMCs, collected before treatment. The CDR3 region: CSATIAGGIALAKNIQYF. The nucleotide sequence is given as TGCAGTGCAACCATAGCGGGAGGAATAGCATTAGCCAAAAACATTCAGTACTTC.